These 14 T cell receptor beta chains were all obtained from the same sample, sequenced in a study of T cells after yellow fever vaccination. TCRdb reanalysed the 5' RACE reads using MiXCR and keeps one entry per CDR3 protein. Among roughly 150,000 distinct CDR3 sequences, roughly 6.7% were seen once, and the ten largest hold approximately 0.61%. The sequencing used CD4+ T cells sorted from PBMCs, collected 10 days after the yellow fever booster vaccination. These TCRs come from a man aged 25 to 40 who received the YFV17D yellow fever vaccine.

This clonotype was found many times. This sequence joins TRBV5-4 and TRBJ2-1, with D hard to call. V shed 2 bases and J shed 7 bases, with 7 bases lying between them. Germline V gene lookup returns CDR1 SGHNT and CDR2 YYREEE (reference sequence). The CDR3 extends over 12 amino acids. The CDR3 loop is CASSLPGNEQFF. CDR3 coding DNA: TGTGCCAGCAGCTTACCCGGGAATGAGCAGTTCTTC.

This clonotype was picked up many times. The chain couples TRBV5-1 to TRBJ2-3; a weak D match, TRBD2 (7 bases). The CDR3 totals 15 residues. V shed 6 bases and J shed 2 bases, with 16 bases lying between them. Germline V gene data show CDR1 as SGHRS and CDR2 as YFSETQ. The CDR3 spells CASIPGGGNTDTQYF. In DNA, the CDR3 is TGCGCCAGCATACCGGGGGGCGGAAACACAGATACGCAGTATTTT.

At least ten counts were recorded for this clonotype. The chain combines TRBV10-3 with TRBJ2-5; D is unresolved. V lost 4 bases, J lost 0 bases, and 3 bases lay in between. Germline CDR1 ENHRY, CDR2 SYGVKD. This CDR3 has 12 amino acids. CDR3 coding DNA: TGTGCCATCAGTGCCAACCAAGAGACCCAGTACTTC. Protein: CAISANQETQYF.

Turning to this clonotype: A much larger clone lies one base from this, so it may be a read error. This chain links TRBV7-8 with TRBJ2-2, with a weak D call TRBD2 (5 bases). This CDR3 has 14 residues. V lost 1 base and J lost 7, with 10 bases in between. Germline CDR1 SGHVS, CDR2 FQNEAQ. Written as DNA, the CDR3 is TGTGCCAGCAGCTTAGTTGCGGGTGTCGGGGAGCTGTTTTTT. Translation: CASSLVAGVGELFF.

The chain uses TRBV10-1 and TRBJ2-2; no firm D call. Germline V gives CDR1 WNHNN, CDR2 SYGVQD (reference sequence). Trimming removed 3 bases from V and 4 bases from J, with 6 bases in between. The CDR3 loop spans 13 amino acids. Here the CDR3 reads CASSDVGTGELFF. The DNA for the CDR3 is TGCGCCAGCAGTGATGTAGGCACCGGGGAGCTGTTTTTT.

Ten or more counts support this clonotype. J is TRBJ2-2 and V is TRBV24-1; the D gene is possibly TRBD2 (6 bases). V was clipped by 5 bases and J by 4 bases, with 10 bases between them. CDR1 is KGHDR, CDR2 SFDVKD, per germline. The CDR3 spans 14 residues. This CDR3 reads CATSAGLSTGELFF. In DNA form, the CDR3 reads TGTGCCACCAGTGCGGGACTGAGCACCGGGGAGCTGTTTTTT.

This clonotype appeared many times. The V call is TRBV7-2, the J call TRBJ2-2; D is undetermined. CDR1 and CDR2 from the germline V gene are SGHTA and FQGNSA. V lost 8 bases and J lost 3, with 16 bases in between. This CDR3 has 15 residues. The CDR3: CASRPSTRDTGELFF. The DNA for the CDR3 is TGTGCCAGCCGACCAAGTACCAGAGACACCGGGGAGCTGTTTTTT.

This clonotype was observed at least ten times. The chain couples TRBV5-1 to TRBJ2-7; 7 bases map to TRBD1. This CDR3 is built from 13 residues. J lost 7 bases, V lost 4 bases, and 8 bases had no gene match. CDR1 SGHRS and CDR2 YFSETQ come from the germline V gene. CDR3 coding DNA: TGCGCCAGCAGCCCACTAAACAGGGGAGAGCAGTACTTC. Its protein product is CASSPLNRGEQYF.

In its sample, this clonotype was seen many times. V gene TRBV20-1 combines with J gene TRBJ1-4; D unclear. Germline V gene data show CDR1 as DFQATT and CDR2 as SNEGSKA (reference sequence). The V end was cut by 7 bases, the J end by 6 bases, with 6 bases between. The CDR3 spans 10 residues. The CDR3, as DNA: TGCAGTGTATATCATGAAAAACTGTTTTTT. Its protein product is CSVYHEKLFF.

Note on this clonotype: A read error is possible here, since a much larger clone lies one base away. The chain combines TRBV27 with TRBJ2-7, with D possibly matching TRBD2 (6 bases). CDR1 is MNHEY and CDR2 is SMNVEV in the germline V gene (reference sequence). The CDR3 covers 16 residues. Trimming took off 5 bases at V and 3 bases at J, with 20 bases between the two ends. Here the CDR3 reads CASSPQTSWRNYEQYF. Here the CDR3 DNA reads TGTGCCAGCAGTCCCCAAACTAGCTGGAGAAACTACGAGCAGTACTTC.

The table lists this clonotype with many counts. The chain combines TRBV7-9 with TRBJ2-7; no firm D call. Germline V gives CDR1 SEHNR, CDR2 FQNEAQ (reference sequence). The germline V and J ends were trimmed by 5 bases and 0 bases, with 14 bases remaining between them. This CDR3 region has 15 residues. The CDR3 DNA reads TGTGCCAGCAGCCCTCAACGACCAAGCTCCTACGAGCAGTACTTC. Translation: CASSPQRPSSYEQYF.

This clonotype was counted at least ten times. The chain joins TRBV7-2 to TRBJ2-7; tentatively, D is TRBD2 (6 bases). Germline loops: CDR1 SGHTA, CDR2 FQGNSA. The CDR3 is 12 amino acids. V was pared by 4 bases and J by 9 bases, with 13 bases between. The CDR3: CASSSPRERQYF. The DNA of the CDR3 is TGTGCCAGCAGCTCCCCGCGGGAACGGCAGTACTTC.

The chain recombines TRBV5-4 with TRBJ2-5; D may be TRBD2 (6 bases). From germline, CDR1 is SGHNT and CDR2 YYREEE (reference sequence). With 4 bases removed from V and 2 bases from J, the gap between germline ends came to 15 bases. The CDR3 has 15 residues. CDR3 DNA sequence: TGTGCCAGCAGCGCGATTGGCGGGGCACAAGAGACCCAGTACTTC. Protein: CASSAIGGAQETQYF. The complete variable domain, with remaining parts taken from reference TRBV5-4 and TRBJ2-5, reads ETGVTQSPTHLIKTRGQQVTLRCSSQSGHNTVSWYQQALGQGPQFIFQYYREEENGRGNFPPRFSGLQFPNYSSELNVNALELDDSALYLCASSAIGGAQETQYFGPGTRLLVL.

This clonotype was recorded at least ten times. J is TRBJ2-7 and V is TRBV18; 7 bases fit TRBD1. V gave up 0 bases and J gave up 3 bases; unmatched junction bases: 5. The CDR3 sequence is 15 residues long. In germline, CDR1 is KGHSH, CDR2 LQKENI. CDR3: CASSPPGQSFYEQYF. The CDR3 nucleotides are TGTGCCAGCTCACCACCGGGACAGTCCTTCTACGAGCAGTACTTC.